The present entry profiles one T cell receptor beta chain with its context. Its antigen is unknown. This specimen comes from a study of T cell responses to AZD1222 COVID-19 vaccine. Repertoires were generated with immunoSEQ multiplex PCR, while TCRdb's copy carries only in-frame clones and drops some. The table records 200,000 or so clones, about 90% of them present only once. CDR3 size: 15 residues. Germline CDR1 reads KGHSH; CDR2 reads LQKENI. V lost 3 bases and J lost 2, with 13 bases in between. Study-level results: Repertoires were collected only later (after the peak T cell response had occurred). Baseline seropositivity occurred in only six AZD1222 recipients. Dominant at 160-218 and 743-854, vaccine-associated CD4 TCRs also spanned spike.

The clonotype originates from an adult in good health. This rearrangement joins TRBV18 to TRBJ1-1; no reliable D call. Material: peripheral blood, obtained on day 0 of AZD1222 vaccination. Written as DNA, the CDR3 is TGTGCCAGCTCACCTCCTGGACGGATTAACACTGAAGCTTTCTTT. Amino acid sequence: CASSPPGRINTEAFF.